Given below is one TCR beta chain in context. The antigen remains undetermined. The data are from a study of blood T cells in healthy people across ages. Next came a second PCR, run for about 7 to 12 cycles, which used a sample-barcoded 5' primer along with a J-beta primer mix. One entry per CDR3 protein results from TCRdb running MiXCR on the 5' RACE reads. The table shows 1.5 million to 2 million distinct CDR3 sequences, with roughly 30% occurring only once. Broader study findings: Unknown donor CMV status possibly confounded expanded clonotype changes.

The germline V gene has CDR1 SGHRS and CDR2 YFSETQ. The CDR3 is 15 residues long. Trimming stripped 0 bases from V and 4 bases from J, with 11 bases between. The sample comprised blood. This receptor was identified in a woman under 40 in good health. The rearrangement links TRBV5-1 to TRBJ1-5; no definite D call. CDR3 coding DNA: TGCGCCAGCAGCTTGGTTCCCTCGGAGAATCAGCCCCAGCATTTT. Translated: CASSLVPSENQPQHF. Full variable domain (remainder filled in from reference TRBV5-1 and TRBJ1-5): KAGVTQTPRYLIKTRGQQVTLSCSPISGHRSVSWYQQTPGQGLQFLFEYFSETQRNKGNFPGRFSGRQFSNSRSEMNVSTLELGDSALYLCASSLVPSENQPQHFGDGTRLSIL.